The present entry profiles one T cell receptor (beta chain) with its context. The germline V gene has CDR1 KGHDR and CDR2 SFDVKD. The CDR3 is made up of 14 amino acids. V was clipped by 3 bases and J by 6 bases; unmatched bases: 2. This table comes from immunoSEQ multiplex PCR, and its TCRdb copy is limited to in-frame clones, with some not included. The sample includes 150,000 or so clones, roughly 92% of them seen just once. The sample originates from a study of T cell responses to AZD1222 COVID-19 vaccine. The receptor was isolated from an adult in good health. The chain couples TRBV24-1 to TRBJ2-2; 8 nucleotides align to TRBD1. Sequenced here: peripheral blood, sampled on day 0 of AZD1222 vaccination. In nucleotides, the CDR3 is TGTGCCACCAGTGATCCAGGGGGCCCCGGGGAGCTGTTTTTT. Its protein is CATSDPGGPGELFF.